This T cell receptor (beta chain) stems from a study of technical replicates of blood from a few donors (dated by TCRdb to the late 2010s). With respect to this clone: No antigen is known for it. Base qualities are not at hand, and no much larger clone is one base apart.

Library construction relied on the immunoSEQ multiplex PCR assay. TCRdb re-hosts the immuneACCESS table, in-frame sequences only. Its copies lack some clones; in the studies checked, an unresolved V gene accounts for under half of them, and the cause for the rest is not known. The sample table lists 62,000 or so clones, around 87% of them with a count of one. Of the sample, around 4.9% falls within the top ten clones. The junction carries 26 bases between V and J, which are trimmed by 4 bases and 7 bases respectively. The germline V gene specifies ENHRY as CDR1 and SYGVKD as CDR2. Including cysteine and phenylalanine, the CDR3 has 18 amino acids. The retained sequence is limited to the CDR3, 54 bases, with the frame set at the first base.

The specimen was PBMCs. The sequence joins TRBV10-3 to TRBJ2-1; D gene: possibly TRBD1, on 5 matching bases. This clonotype originated in a human donor in good health. Some clones in this sample may be carry-over from other donors' samples. CDR3 loop: CAISGSSGLAHQINEQFF. The nucleotide sequence is TGTGCCATCAGTGGGTCATCAGGGTTGGCCCACCAGATAAATGAGCAGTTCTTC.